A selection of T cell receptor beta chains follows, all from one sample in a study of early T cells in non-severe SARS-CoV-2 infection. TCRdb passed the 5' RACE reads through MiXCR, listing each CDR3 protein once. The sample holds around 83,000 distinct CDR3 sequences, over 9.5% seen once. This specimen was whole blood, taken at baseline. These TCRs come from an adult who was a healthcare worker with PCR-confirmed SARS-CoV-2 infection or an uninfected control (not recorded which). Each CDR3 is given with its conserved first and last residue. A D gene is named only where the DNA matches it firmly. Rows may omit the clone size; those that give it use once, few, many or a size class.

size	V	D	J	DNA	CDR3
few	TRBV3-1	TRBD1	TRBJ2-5	TGTGCCAGCAGCCGCTACCCGACAGGGAAAGAGACCCAGTACTTC	CASSRYPTGKETQYF
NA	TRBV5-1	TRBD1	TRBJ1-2	TGCGCCAGCAGATTGGGGACAGGGAACTATGGCTACACCTTC	CASRLGTGNYGYTF
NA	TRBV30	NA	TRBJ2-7	TGTGCCTGGAGCTCGTACTACGAGCAGTACTTC	CAWSSYYEQYF
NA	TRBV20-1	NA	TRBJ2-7	TGCAGTGTTCATGTGGCGGGCCTTAGCTCCTACGAGCAGTACTTC	CSVHVAGLSSYEQYF
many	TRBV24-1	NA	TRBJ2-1	TGTGCCACCAGTGATCCCTTATACAATGAGCAGTTCTTC	CATSDPLYNEQFF
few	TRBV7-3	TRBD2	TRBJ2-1	TGTGCCAGCAGCTTAACAGGAGAGCGGGAGATAGGCAATGAGCAGTTCTTC	CASSLTGEREIGNEQFF
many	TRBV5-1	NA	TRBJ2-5	TGCGCCAGCAGCCTCGGGACCGGCCAAGAGACCCAGTACTTC	CASSLGTGQETQYF
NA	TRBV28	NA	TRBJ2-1	TGTGCCAGCAGTTTTCACTATTCATTCTCTGGGCTCCCAAATGAGCAGTTCTTC	CASSFHYSFSGLPNEQFF
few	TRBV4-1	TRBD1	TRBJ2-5	TGCGCCAGCAGCCTAGGACAGGGGGCCGGGGAGACCCAGTACTTC	CASSLGQGAGETQYF
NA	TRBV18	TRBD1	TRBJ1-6	TGTGCCAGCTCACCACGCGGACAGGTTGGGAATTCACCCCTCCACTTT	CASSPRGQVGNSPLHF
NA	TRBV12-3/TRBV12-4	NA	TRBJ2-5	TGTGCCAGCAGTGAGGGTAAACTGTACCAAGAGACCCAGTACTTC	CASSEGKLYQETQYF
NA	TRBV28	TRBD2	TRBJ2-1	TGTGCCAGCAGTCCGGGACTAGCGGCTCATCAGTTCTTC	CASSPGLAAHQFF
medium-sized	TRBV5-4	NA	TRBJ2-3	TGTGCCAGCAGCATTAGCGGAAGCACAGATACGCAGTATTTT	CASSISGSTDTQYF
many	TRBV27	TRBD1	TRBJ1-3	TGTGCCAGCAGTTTCAGGGGGGAGACTGGAAACACCATATATTTT	CASSFRGETGNTIYF
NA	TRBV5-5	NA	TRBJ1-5	TGTGCCAGCAGCTCCGAACGGGGGAGCAATCAGCCCCAGCATTTT	CASSSERGSNQPQHF
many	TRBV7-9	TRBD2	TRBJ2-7	TGTGCCAGCAGCCACCGGACTAGCCTGGGCTACGAGCAGTACTTC	CASSHRTSLGYEQYF
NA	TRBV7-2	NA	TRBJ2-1	TGTGCCAGCAGCGTGGGAGCGGCGAATGAGCAGTTCTTC	CASSVGAANEQFF
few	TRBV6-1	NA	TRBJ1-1	TGTGCCAGCAGTGAACTTTCGACAGGTGGAGCTTTCTTT	CASSELSTGGAFF
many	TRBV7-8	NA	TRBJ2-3	TGTGCCACCCGGGCGGGTTCTAGCACAGATACGCAGTATTTT	CATRAGSSTDTQYF
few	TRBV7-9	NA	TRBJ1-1	TGTGCCAGCAGCGTACGGGGACCGTTAAACACTGAAGCTTTCTTT	CASSVRGPLNTEAFF
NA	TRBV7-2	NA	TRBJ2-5	TGTGCCAGCAGCCTCAGTGCGCGGGGAGAAGAGACCCAGTACTTC	CASSLSARGEETQYF
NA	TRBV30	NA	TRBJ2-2	TGTGCCTGGAGGGGGGGACAGAACACCGGGGAGCTGTTTTTT	CAWRGGQNTGELFF
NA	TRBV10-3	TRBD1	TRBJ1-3	TGTGCCACTACCGGGACAGGGAGAGGAAACACCATATATTTT	CATTGTGRGNTIYF
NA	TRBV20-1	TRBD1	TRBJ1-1	TGCAGTGCCCCGGGGGGCAGGGGGAATTCTGGCGCTTTCTTT	CSAPGGRGNSGAFF
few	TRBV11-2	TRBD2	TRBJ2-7	TGTGCCAGCAGCTCCCCGACAGGCAGTCTAGCGGGAGAATCCTACGAGCAGTACTTC	CASSSPTGSLAGESYEQYF
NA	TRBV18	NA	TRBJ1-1	TGTGCCAGCTCACTGGTAGATGGCACTGAAGCTTTCTTT	CASSLVDGTEAFF
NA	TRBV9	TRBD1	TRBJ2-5	TGTGCCAGCAGCGGGACAGGGGCCGGTGAGACCCAGTACTTC	CASSGTGAGETQYF
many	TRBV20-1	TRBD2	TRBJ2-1	TGCAGTGCTAGTGATTCGCTAGCGGGTAGTGAGCAGTTCTTC	CSASDSLAGSEQFF
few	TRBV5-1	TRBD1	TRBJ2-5	TGCGCCAGCAGCTTGGAGAGGGGGCAGGGAGAGACCCAGTACTTC	CASSLERGQGETQYF
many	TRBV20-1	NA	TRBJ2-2	TGCAGTGCTAGATTTTCACCCCTTGCCACCGGGGAGCTGTTTTTT	CSARFSPLATGELFF